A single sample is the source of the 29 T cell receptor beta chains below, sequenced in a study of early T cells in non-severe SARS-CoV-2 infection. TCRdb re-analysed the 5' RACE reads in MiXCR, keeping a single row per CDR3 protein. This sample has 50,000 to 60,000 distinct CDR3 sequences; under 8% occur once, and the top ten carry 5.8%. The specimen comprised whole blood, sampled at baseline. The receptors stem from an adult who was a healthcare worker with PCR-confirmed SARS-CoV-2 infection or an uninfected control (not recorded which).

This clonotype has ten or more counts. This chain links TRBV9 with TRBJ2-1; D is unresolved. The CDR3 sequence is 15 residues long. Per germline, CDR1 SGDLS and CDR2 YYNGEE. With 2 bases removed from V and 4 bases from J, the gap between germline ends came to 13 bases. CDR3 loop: CASSVSARRYNEQFF. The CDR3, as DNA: TGTGCCAGCAGCGTGTCAGCCCGCAGGTACAATGAGCAGTTCTTC. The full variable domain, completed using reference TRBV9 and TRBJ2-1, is DSGVTQTPKHLITATGQRVTLRCSPRSGDLSVYWYQQSLDQGLQFLIQYYNGEERAKGNILERFSAQQFPDLHSELNLSSLELGDSALYFCASSVSARRYNEQFFGPGTRLTVL.

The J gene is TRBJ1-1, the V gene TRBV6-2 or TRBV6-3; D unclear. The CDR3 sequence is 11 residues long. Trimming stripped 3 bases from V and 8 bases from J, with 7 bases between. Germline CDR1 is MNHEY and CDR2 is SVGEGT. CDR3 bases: TGTGCCAGCAGTTATATCGGAGAAGCTTTCTTT. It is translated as CASSYIGEAFF.

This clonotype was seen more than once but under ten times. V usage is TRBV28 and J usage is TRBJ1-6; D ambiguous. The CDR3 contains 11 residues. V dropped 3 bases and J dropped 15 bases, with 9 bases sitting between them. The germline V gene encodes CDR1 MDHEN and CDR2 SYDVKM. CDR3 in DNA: TGTGCCAGCAGTTTTATAAGAGGCCTCCACTTT. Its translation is CASSFIRGLHF.

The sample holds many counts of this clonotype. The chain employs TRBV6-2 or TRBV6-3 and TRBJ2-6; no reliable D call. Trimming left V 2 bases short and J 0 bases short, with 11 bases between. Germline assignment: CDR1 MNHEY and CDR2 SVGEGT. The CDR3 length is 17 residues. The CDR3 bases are TGTGCCAGCAGTTACAGCTACCCCTCCTCTGGGGCCAACGTCCTGACTTTC. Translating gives CASSYSYPSSGANVLTF.

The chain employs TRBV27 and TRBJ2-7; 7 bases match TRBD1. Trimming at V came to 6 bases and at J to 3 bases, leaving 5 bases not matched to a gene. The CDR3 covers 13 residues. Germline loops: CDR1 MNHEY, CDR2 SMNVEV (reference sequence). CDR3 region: CASSDRVDYEQYF. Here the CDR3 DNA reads TGTGCCAGCAGCGACAGGGTTGACTACGAGCAGTACTTC.

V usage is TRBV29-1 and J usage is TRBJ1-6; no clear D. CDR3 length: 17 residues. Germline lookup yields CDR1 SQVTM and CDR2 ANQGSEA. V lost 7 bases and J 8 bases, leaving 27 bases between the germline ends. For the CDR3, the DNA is TGCAGCGGTCTCCGGGATCGGGCCGGTACGAGGTATTCACCCCTCCACTTT. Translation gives CSGLRDRAGTRYSPLHF.

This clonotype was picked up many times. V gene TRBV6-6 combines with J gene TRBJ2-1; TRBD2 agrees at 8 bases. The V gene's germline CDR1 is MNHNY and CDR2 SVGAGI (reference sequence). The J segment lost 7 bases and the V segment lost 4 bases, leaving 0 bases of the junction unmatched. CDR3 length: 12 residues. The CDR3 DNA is TGTGCCAGCAGTTCGGGGGGGAATGAGCAGTTCTTC. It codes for CASSSGGNEQFF.

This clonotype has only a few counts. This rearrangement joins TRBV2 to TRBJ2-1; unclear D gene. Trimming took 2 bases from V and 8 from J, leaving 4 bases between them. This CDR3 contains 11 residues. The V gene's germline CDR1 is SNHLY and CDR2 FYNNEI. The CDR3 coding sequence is TGTGCCAGCAGTGAACTGGATGAGCAGTTCTTC. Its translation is CASSELDEQFF.

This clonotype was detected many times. Written as DNA, the CDR3 is TGTGCCAGCAGCGAATTTAACAGGGATGGCACTGAAGCTTTCTTT. Encoded protein: CASSEFNRDGTEAFF. This chain uses TRBV7-8 with TRBJ1-1, with a weak D call TRBD1 (6 bases). The CDR3 has 15 amino acids. V dropped 5 bases and J dropped 4 bases, with 17 bases sitting between them. Germline-derived CDR1 and CDR2 are SGHVS and FQNEAQ.

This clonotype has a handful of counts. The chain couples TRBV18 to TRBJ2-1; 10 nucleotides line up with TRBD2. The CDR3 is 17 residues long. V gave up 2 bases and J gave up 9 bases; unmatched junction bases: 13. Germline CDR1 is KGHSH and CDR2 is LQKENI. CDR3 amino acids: CASSPKLQAGGPGEQFF. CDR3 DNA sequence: TGTGCCAGCTCACCAAAGCTGCAAGCGGGGGGGCCAGGTGAGCAGTTCTTC.

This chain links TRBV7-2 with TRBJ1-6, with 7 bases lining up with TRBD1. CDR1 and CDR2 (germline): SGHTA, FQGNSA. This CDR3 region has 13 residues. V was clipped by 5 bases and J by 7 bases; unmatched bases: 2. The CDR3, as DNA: TGTGCCAGCAGCCTACAGGGGAATTCACCCCTCCACTTT. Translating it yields CASSLQGNSPLHF.

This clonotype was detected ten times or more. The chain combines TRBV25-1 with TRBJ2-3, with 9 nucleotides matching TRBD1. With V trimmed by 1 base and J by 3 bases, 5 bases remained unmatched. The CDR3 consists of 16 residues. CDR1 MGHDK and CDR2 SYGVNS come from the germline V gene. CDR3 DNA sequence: TGTGCCAGCAGTGAATCCACAGGGGGCCGGACAGATACGCAGTATTTT. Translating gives CASSESTGGRTDTQYF.

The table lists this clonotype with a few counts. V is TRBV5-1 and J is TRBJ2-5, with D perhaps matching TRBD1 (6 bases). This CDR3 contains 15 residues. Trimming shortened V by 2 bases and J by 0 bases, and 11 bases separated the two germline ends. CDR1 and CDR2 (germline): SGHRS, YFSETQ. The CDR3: CASSFGTRDQETQYF. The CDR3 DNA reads TGCGCCAGCAGCTTCGGGACAAGAGACCAAGAGACCCAGTACTTC.

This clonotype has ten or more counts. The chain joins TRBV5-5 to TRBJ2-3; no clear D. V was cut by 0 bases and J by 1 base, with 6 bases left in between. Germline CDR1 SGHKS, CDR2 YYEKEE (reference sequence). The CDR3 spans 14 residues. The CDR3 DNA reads TGTGCCAGCAGCTTGGGCCCGGGCACAGATACGCAGTATTTT. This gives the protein CASSLGPGTDTQYF.

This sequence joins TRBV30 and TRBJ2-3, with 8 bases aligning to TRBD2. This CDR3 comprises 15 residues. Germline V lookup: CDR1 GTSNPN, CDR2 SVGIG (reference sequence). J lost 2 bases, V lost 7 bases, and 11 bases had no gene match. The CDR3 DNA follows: TGTGCCTTAGCTCGTGGCGGGGGGTTCACAGATACGCAGTATTTT. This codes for CALARGGGFTDTQYF.

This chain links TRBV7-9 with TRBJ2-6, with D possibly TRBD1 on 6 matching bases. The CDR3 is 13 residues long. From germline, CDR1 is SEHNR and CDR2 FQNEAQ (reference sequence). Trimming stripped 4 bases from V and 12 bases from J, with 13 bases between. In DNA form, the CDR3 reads TGTGCCAGCAGCTCCGACAGGTTGAGCGTCCTGACTTTC. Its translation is CASSSDRLSVLTF.

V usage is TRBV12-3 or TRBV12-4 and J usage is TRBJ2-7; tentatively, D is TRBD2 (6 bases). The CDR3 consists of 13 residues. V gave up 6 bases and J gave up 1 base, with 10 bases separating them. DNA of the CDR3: TGTGCCAGCAGCTACGGGACTTCCTACGAGCAGTACTTC. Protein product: CASSYGTSYEQYF.

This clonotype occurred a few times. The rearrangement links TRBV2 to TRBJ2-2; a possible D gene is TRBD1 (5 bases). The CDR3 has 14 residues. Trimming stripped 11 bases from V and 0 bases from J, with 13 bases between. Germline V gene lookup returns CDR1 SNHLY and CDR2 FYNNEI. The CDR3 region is CAGVQGTNTGELFF. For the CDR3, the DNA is TGTGCCGGAGTCCAGGGAACGAACACCGGGGAGCTGTTTTTT.

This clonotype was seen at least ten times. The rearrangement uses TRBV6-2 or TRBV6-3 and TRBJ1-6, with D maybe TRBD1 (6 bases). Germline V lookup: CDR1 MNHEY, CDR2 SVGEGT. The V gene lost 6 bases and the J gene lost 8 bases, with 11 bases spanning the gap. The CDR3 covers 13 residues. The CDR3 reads CASSRSGDSPLHF. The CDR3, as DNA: TGTGCCAGCAGCCGTTCAGGGGATTCACCCCTCCACTTT.

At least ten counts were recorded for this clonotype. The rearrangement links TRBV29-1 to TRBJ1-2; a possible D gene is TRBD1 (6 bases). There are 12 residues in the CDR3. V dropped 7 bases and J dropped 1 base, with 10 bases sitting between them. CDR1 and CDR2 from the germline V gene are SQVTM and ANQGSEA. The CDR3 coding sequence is TGCAGCGCACAGGGTCGTAACTATGGCTACACCTTC. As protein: CSAQGRNYGYTF.

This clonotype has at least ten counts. The CDR3 DNA reads as TGTGCCACCAGCCGGCGGGCCGGGGAGCTGTTTTTT. It specifies CATSRRAGELFF. The rearrangement joins TRBV15 to TRBJ2-2; maybe TRBD2 (5 bases). V dropped 5 bases and J dropped 6 bases, with 7 bases sitting between them. The CDR3 extends over 12 amino acids. Germline lookup yields CDR1 LNHNV and CDR2 YYDKDF (reference sequence).

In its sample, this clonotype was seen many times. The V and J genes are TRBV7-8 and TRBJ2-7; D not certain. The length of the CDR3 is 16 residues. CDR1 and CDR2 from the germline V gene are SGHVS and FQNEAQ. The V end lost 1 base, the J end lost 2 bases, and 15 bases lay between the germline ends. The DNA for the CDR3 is TGTGCCAGCAGCTTAGTATTGGTGGGCCAACCCTACGAGCAGTACTTC. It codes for CASSLVLVGQPYEQYF.

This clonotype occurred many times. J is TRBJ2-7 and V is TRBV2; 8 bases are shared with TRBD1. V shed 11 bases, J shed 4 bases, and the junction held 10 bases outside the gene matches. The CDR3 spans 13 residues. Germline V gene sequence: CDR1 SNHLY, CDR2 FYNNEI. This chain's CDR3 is CAGWTGPGYEQYF. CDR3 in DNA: TGTGCCGGATGGACAGGGCCAGGGTACGAGCAGTACTTC.

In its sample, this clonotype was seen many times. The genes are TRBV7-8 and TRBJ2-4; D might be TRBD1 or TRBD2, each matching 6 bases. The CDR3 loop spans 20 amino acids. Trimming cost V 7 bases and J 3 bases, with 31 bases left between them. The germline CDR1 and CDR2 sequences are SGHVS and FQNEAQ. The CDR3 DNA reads TGTGCCAGCACCCAACAGCTTATTGGATCGGTAGGGGGAGGCAAAAACATTCAGTACTTC. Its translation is CASTQQLIGSVGGGKNIQYF.

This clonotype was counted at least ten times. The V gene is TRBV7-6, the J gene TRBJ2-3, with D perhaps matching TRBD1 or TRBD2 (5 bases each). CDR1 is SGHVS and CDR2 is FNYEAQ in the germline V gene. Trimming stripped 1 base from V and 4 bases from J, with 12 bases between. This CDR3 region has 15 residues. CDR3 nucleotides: TGTGCCAGCAGCTTAGAACGCCAGGGAGCAGATACGCAGTATTTT. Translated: CASSLERQGADTQYF. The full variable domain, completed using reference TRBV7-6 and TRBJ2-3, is GAGVSQSPRYKVTKRGQDVALRCDPISGHVSLYWYRQALGQGPEFLTYFNYEAQQDKSGLPNDRFSAERPEGSISTLTIQRTEQRDSAMYRCASSLERQGADTQYFGPGTRLTVL.

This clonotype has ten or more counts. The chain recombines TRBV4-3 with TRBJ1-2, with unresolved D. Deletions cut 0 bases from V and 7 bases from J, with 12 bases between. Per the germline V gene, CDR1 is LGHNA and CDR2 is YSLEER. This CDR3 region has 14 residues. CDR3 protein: CASSQEKSSGGYTF. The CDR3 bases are TGCGCCAGCAGCCAAGAAAAGAGTAGTGGTGGCTACACCTTC.

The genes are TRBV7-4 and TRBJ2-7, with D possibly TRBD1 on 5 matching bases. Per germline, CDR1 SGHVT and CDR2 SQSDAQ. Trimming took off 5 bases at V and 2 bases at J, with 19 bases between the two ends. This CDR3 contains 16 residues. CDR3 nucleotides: TGTGCCAGCAGCCGGACAACTCTCGAGAAGCCCTACGAGCAGTACTTC. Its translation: CASSRTTLEKPYEQYF.

DNA for the CDR3: TGTGCCATCAGTGAGTCGATCACACCGTATGAAGCTTTCTTT. As protein: CAISESITPYEAFF. V is TRBV10-3 and J is TRBJ1-1; D is unclear. CDR1 and CDR2 from the germline V gene are ENHRY and SYGVKD. The CDR3 covers 14 residues. Between the trimmed V and J ends, which lost 0 bases and 7 bases, there was a span of 12 bases.

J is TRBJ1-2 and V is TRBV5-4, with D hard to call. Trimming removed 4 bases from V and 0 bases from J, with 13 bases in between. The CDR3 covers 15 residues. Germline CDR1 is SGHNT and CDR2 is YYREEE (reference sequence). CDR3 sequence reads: CASSPTVHTNYGYTF. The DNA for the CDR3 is TGTGCCAGCAGCCCTACAGTACACACTAACTATGGCTACACCTTC.